What follows are 27 T cell receptor beta chains derived from one specimen sequenced in a study of OX40 agonist ivuxolimab in advanced cancers. Assay used: immunoSEQ multiplex PCR; TCRdb lists only in-frame clones, some missing. Of 30,000 to 35,000 clones listed, roughly 90% were seen once; the top ten hold over 8.5%. Sequencing was performed on CD4+ or CD8+ T cells sorted from blood, taken in a trial of the OX40 agonist ivuxolimab. The source is an adult with an advanced solid tumor such as melanoma, head and neck, liver or kidney cancer.

This clone has only one observation. The chain combines TRBV7-9 with TRBJ1-4; TRBD1 matches at 7 bases. V gave up 5 bases and J gave up 5 bases; unmatched junction bases: 5. The V gene's germline CDR1 is SEHNR and CDR2 FQNEAQ (reference sequence). CDR3 length equals 14 residues. The CDR3 bases are TGTGCCAGCAGCCTGGGACAGTCCAATGAAAAACTGTTTTTT. It specifies CASSLGQSNEKLFF.

The chain has TRBV30 and TRBJ2-1; 13 positions agree with TRBD2. The CDR3 spans 15 residues. Trimming took 3 bases from V and 7 from J; bases not matched to a gene: 6. CDR1 and CDR2 from the germline V gene are GTSNPN and SVGIG (reference sequence). The CDR3 region is CAWRVLAGGRNEQFF. CDR3 sequence (DNA): TGTGCCTGGAGGGTACTAGCGGGAGGGCGAAATGAGCAGTTCTTC.

This clone was recorded only once. The chain employs TRBV14 and TRBJ2-2; 7 nucleotides agree with TRBD1. V was clipped by 0 bases and J by 2 bases; unmatched bases: 15. The CDR3 totals 20 residues. Germline CDR1 and CDR2: SGHDN and FVKESK. CDR3 coding DNA: TGTGCCAGCAGCCAAGACCCACTAGGGGACAGAGTTCCTAACACCGGGGAGCTGTTTTTT. Amino acids: CASSQDPLGDRVPNTGELFF.

The gene calls are TRBV6-5 and TRBJ2-7, with a possible D match to TRBD1 (6 bases). Germline CDR1 reads MNHEY; CDR2 reads SVGAGI. This CDR3 comprises 14 residues. V gave up 2 bases and J gave up 3 bases, with 11 bases separating them. The DNA of the CDR3 is TGTGCCAGCAGTTACGGTTCACAGGGCTACGAGCAGTACTTC. It is translated as CASSYGSQGYEQYF.

This chain joins TRBV7-9 and TRBJ2-2; TRBD1 matches 7 bases. CDR3 size: 14 residues. Trimming took 5 bases from V and 0 from J; bases not matched to a gene: 0. From germline, CDR1 is SEHNR and CDR2 FQNEAQ (reference sequence). CDR3 DNA: TGTGCCAGCAGCCAGGGGGCGAACACCGGGGAGCTGTTTTTT. It is translated as CASSQGANTGELFF.

The chain recombines TRBV28 with TRBJ2-1, with 10 bases matching TRBD1. Germline V gene data show CDR1 as MDHEN and CDR2 as SYDVKM. The CDR3 is 15 residues long. The V gene end was trimmed by 2 bases and the J gene end by 7 bases; junction bases not matched to a gene: 5. This CDR3 reads CASSLGTGVRNEQFF. The CDR3 DNA follows: TGTGCCAGCAGTTTAGGGACAGGGGTGAGGAATGAGCAGTTCTTC.

CDR3 sequence: CASSPRQGSNTEAFF. In DNA form, the CDR3 reads TGTGCCAGCAGCCCAAGACAGGGTTCGAACACTGAAGCTTTCTTT. The chain is built from TRBV7-2 and TRBJ1-1; 7 nucleotides align to TRBD1. The V gene's germline CDR1 is SGHTA and CDR2 FQGNSA. The CDR3 sequence is 15 residues long. The trim removed 5 bases at V and 1 base at J, leaving 7 bases unmatched.

The J gene is TRBJ2-7, the V gene TRBV19; 8 positions match TRBD1. The CDR3 runs to 15 residues. The V gene's germline CDR1 is LNHDA and CDR2 SQIVND (reference sequence). The junction had 10 bases not matched to a gene; V was cut back by 5 bases and J by 4 bases. The CDR3 reads CASSPRDRGGYEQYF. As DNA, the CDR3 is TGTGCCAGTAGTCCCCGTGACAGGGGAGGATACGAGCAGTACTTC.

About this clone: The sample has other DNA sequences that encode this CDR3 too. The rearrangement uses TRBV27 and TRBJ2-1; 14 bases match TRBD2. There are 19 residues in the CDR3. Per the germline V gene, CDR1 is MNHEY and CDR2 is SMNVEV (reference sequence). The V gene end was trimmed by 4 bases and the J gene end by 7 bases; junction bases not matched to a gene: 15. CDR3 protein: CASSWIGGARTSGRNEQFF. The CDR3 DNA sequence: TGTGCCAGCAGTTGGATAGGGGGGGCGAGGACTAGCGGGAGGAATGAGCAGTTCTTC.

The gene calls are TRBV21-1 and TRBJ2-5; the D call of TRBD2 is as the table states it, not checked on the DNA. TRBV21-1 is marked as a pseudogene. The CDR3 extends over 15 amino acids. CDR3 sequence: CASSKEDGAAETQYF. The DNA of the CDR3 is TGTGCCAGCAGCAAAGAGGACGGAGCGGCAGAGACCCAGTACTTC.

V usage is TRBV19 and J usage is TRBJ2-5; perhaps TRBD2 as D (6 bases). CDR3 length equals 13 residues. Germline CDR1 and CDR2: LNHDA and SQIVND (reference sequence). V was trimmed by 7 bases and J by 5 bases, leaving 14 bases between them. CDR3 nucleotides: TGTGCCAGTATGAGGAGGGCCGAGGAGACCCAGTACTTC. Encoded protein: CASMRRAEETQYF.

This clone was seen a few times. V and J are TRBV7-2 and TRBJ2-7; the D is unclear. V gave up 0 bases and J gave up 0 bases, with 9 bases separating them. Germline CDR1 and CDR2: SGHTA and FQGNSA. CDR3 length: 15 amino acids. This CDR3 is CASSLAPRSSYEQYF. In DNA form, the CDR3 reads TGTGCCAGCAGCTTAGCTCCAAGGAGCTCCTACGAGCAGTACTTC.

The chain carries TRBV19 and TRBJ2-7, with TRBD1 matching 9 bases. The CDR3 is 16 residues long. V was pared by 3 bases and J by 5 bases, with 11 bases of the junction left unmatched. Germline values: CDR1 LNHDA, CDR2 SQIVND (reference sequence). The CDR3 DNA is TGTGCCAGTAGTATCTATGAGGGACAGGGTCGGGACGAGCAGTACTTC. This codes for CASSIYEGQGRDEQYF.

This clone has a handful of counts. CDR3 amino acids: CASSIQGTMNTEAFF. In DNA, the CDR3 is TGTGCCAGTAGTATACAGGGGACAATGAACACTGAAGCTTTCTTT. The gene calls are TRBV19 and TRBJ1-1; D possibly corresponds to TRBD1 (6 bases). Germline CDR1 reads LNHDA; CDR2 reads SQIVND (reference sequence). The length of the CDR3 is 15 residues. V lost 2 bases and J lost 0, with 10 bases in between.

The V and J genes are TRBV9 and TRBJ1-2; no reliable D call. The CDR3 runs 13 residues. V was pared by 6 bases and J by 4 bases, with 13 bases between. Germline V gene lookup returns CDR1 SGDLS and CDR2 YYNGEE. CDR3 nucleotide sequence: TGTGCCAGCACCCTCACGGCCGGCTATGGCTACACCTTC. Translation gives CASTLTAGYGYTF. Full variable domain (outside the CDR3, taken from reference TRBV9 and TRBJ1-2): DSGVTQTPKHLITATGQRVTLRCSPRSGDLSVYWYQQSLDQGLQFLIQYYNGEERAKGNILERFSAQQFPDLHSELNLSSLELGDSALYFCASTLTAGYGYTFGSGTRLTVV.

The chain carries TRBV7-2 and TRBJ1-5; the D is unclear. CDR3 length: 13 amino acids. Germline V gene sequence: CDR1 SGHTA, CDR2 FQGNSA. V lost 5 bases and J 1 base, leaving 6 bases between the germline ends. The CDR3 protein is CASSLDSNQPQHF. In nucleotides, the CDR3 is TGTGCCAGCAGCCTCGACAGCAATCAGCCCCAGCATTTT.

The CDR3 here is CASSSAGALYEQYF. The CDR3 DNA sequence: TGTGCCAGCAGCTCCGCGGGGGCGCTTTACGAGCAGTACTTC. This rearrangement joins TRBV28 to TRBJ2-7; D is perhaps TRBD2 (7 bases). Germline V CDR1 and CDR2: MDHEN, SYDVKM. The CDR3 spans 14 residues. The V end was cut by 6 bases, the J end by 4 bases, with 16 bases between. Full variable domain (rest looked up from reference TRBV28 and TRBJ2-7): DVKVTQSSRYLVKRTGEKVFLECVQDMDHENMFWYRQDPGLGLRLIYFSYDVKMKEKGDIPEGYSVSREKKERFSLILESASTNQTSMYLCASSSAGALYEQYFGPGTRLTVT.

The gene calls are TRBV4-2 and TRBJ2-1; TRBD2 matches 7 bases. Germline V gives CDR1 LGHNA, CDR2 YNFKEQ. J was trimmed by 7 bases and V by 4 bases; bases with no gene match: 13. The CDR3 is 16 amino acids. The CDR3 loop is CASSPEGRGAFNEQFF. The CDR3 nucleotides read TGTGCCAGCAGCCCCGAGGGGAGGGGCGCTTTTAATGAGCAGTTCTTC.

The genes are TRBV7-9 and TRBJ1-2; 11 bases map to TRBD1. V trimming: 7 bases; J trimming: 7 bases; junction bases outside the gene matches: 14. CDR3 length: 16 residues. Germline CDR1 and CDR2: SEHNR and FQNEAQ (reference sequence). CDR3 protein: CASTPPRGQGALGYTF. The CDR3 DNA is TGTGCCAGCACCCCTCCGCGAGGACAGGGGGCTCTTGGCTACACCTTC.

This chain joins TRBV5-1 and TRBJ2-1; D might be TRBD2 (6 bases). V was trimmed by 0 bases and J by 4 bases, leaving 8 bases between them. Germline CDR1 reads SGHRS; CDR2 reads YFSETQ. This CDR3 region has 14 residues. DNA of the CDR3: TGCGCCAGCAGCTTGGGGGGACTTTACAATGAGCAGTTCTTC. This encodes CASSLGGLYNEQFF. Variable domain in full (rest from reference TRBV5-1 and TRBJ2-1): KAGVTQTPRYLIKTRGQQVTLSCSPISGHRSVSWYQQTPGQGLQFLFEYFSETQRNKGNFPGRFSGRQFSNSRSEMNVSTLELGDSALYLCASSLGGLYNEQFFGPGTRLTVL.

DNA of the CDR3: TGCGCCAGCAGCTTGGGTGGACTACCATCCTACGAGCAGTACTTC. Protein product: CASSLGGLPSYEQYF. This sequence joins TRBV5-1 and TRBJ2-7; D may be TRBD2 (6 bases). The V and J ends lost 0 bases and 1 base respectively, with 11 bases between them. Germline V lookup: CDR1 SGHRS, CDR2 YFSETQ. CDR3 length equals 15 residues.

The gene calls are TRBV30 and TRBJ1-3, with no clear D. Trimming left V 8 bases short and J 0 bases short, with 14 bases between. The V gene's germline CDR1 is GTSNPN and CDR2 SVGIG (reference sequence). The CDR3 contains 14 residues. CDR3 sequence reads: CALNPKSSGNTIYF. The DNA of the CDR3 is TGTGCCCTAAACCCAAAGAGCTCTGGAAACACCATATATTTT.

The rearrangement joins TRBV11-2 to TRBJ2-5; TRBD2 is a possible D gene (5 bases). Germline lookup yields CDR1 SGHAT and CDR2 FQNNGV. The length of the CDR3 is 13 residues. Trimming removed 5 bases at V and 3 bases at J, with 10 bases between. The CDR3 region is CASSPTREETQYF. The CDR3 nucleotides read TGTGCCAGCAGCCCAACTAGGGAAGAGACCCAGTACTTC.

The chain combines TRBV18 with TRBJ2-1; tentatively, D is TRBD1 (6 bases). The CDR3 is 14 amino acids. V lost 1 base and J 6 bases, leaving 10 bases between the germline ends. CDR1 and CDR2 (germline): KGHSH, LQKENI. This chain's CDR3 is CASSPRTGINEQFF. The CDR3 DNA follows: TGTGCCAGCTCACCACGAACAGGGATCAATGAGCAGTTCTTC.

The chain recombines TRBV18 with TRBJ1-2, with TRBD1 as a possible D gene (5 bases). V was pared by 2 bases and J by 2 bases, with 9 bases between. Germline V lookup: CDR1 KGHSH, CDR2 LQKENI. The CDR3 runs 14 residues. The CDR3 protein is CASSPSRDNYGYTF. DNA of the CDR3: TGTGCCAGCTCACCATCCAGGGACAACTATGGCTACACCTTC.

This clone was seen more than once but under ten times. The chain links TRBV7-6 to TRBJ1-5, with unresolved D. CDR1 and CDR2 from the germline V gene are SGHVS and FNYEAQ. The germline V and J ends were trimmed by 1 base and 3 bases, with 4 bases remaining between them. CDR3 length: 13 residues. The CDR3 loop reads CASSLEPNQPQHF. CDR3 sequence (DNA): TGTGCCAGCAGCTTAGAGCCCAATCAGCCCCAGCATTTT.

The rearrangement joins TRBV6-5 to TRBJ2-7; D not resolved. Germline V CDR1 and CDR2: MNHEY, SVGAGI. There are 13 residues in the CDR3. The V end lost 2 bases, the J end lost 6 bases, and 11 bases lay between the germline ends. DNA of the CDR3: TGTGCCAGCAGTTACCGCGTGACTTCCGAGCAGTACTTC. Its protein product is CASSYRVTSEQYF.